The T cell receptor (beta chain) described here comes from a study of cytomegalovirus exposure and HLA in healthy donors. Germline V CDR1 and CDR2: MNHNY, SVGAGI (reference sequence). The CDR3 has 16 amino acids. The V and J ends lost 5 bases and 2 bases, in that order; junction bases with no gene match: 7. The PCR had 60 Vbeta and 13 Jbeta primers. The protocol was immunoSEQ multiplex PCR, while the TCRdb copy is restricted to in-frame clones and leaves out a portion. The sample yields some 39,000 clones, of which the top ten take up roughly 3.3%. The donors were healthy bone marrow donors. Sequenced material: PBMCs. This chain joins TRBV6-6 and TRBJ2-2; 8 nucleotides match TRBD2. This TCR was sampled from a woman between 25 and 40 years old in good health and CMV-seropositive. The CDR3 reads CASSPTSGGNTGELFF. The CDR3 DNA reads as TGTGCCAGCAGTCCCACCAGCGGGGGAAACACCGGGGAGCTGTTTTTT.